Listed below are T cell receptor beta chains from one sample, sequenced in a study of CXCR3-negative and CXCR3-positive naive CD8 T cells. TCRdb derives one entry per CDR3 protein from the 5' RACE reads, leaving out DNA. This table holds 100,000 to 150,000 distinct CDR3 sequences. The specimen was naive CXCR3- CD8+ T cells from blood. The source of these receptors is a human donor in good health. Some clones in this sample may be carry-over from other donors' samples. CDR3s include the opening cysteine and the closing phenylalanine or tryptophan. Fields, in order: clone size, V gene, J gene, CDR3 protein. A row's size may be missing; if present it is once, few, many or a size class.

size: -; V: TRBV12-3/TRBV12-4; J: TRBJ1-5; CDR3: CASGGTGEAQPQHF
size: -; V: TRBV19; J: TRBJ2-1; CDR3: CASSVKRSSYNEQFF
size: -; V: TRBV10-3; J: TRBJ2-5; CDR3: CAISEGWSLAGQETQYF
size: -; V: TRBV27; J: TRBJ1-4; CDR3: CASSFGTGEEKLFF
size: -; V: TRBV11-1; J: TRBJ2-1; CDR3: CASSLNGGKYNEQFF
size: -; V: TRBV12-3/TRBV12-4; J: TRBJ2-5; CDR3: CASTQSGRGQETQYF
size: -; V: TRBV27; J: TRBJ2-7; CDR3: CASSLRGFSYEQYF
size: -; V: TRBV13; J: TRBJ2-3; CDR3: CASSGRDLTDTQYF
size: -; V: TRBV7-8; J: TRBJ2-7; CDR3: CASSTRLNSYEQYF
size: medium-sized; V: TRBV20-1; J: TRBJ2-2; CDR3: CSAESGVNTGELFF
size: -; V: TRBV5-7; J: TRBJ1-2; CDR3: CASSSLGVHTNYGYTF
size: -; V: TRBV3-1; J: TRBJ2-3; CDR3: CASSQDILIVITDTQYF
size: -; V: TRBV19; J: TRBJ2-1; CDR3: CASSILSVDEQFF
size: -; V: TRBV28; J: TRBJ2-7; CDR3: CASSLRGYAYEQYF
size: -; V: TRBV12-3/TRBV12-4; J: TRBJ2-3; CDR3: CASSLRLAGDLYGTDTQYF
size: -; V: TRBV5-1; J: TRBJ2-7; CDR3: CASSFRPSDEQYF
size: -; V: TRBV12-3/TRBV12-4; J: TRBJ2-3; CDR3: CASSTISGDGSTDTQYF
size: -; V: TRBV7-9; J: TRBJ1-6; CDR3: CASSIGGQDSPLHF
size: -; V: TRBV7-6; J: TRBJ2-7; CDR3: CASSYGTGTYEQYF
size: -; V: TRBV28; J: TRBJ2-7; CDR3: CASSPGGGGGNEQYF
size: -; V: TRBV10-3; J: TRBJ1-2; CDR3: CATKGTGDYGYTF
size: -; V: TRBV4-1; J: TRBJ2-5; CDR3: CASSHHPDRVQETQYF
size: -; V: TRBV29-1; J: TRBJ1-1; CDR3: CSDSGGNTEAFF
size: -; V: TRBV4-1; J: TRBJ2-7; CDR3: CASSQVPGRIPSEQYF
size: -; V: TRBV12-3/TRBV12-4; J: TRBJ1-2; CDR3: CASSLSGQGGYGYTF
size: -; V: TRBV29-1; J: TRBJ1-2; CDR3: CSVDIQGNYGYTF
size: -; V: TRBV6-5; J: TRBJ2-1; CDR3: CASSYGTSGGNEQFF
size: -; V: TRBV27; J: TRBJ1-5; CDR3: CASSLGGWGNQPQHF
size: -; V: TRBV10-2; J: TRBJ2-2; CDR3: CASSDTGTGELFF
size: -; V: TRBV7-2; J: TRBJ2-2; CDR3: CASSIWGVTGELFF
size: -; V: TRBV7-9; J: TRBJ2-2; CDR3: CASSLVAANTGELFF
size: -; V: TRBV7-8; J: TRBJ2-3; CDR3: CASSLWRGGADTQYF
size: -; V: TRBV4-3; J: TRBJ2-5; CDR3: CASSQDRGDILQETQYF
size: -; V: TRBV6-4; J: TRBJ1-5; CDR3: CASSPQVSNQPQHF
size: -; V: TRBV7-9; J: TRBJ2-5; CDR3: CASSGSGLAGAETQYF
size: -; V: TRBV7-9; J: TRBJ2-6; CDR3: CASSLVQGSGANVLTF
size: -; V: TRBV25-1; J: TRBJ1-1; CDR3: CASSEYPNTEAFF
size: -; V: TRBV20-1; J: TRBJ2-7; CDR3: CSASEREPHEQYF
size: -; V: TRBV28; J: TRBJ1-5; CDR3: CASTGDRGYINQPQHF
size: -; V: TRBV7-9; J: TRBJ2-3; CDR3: CASSLKGTGKFVPPSDTQYF
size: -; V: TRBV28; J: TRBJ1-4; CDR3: CASFNRGYEKLFF
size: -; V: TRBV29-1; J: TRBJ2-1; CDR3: CSTRLATQTEQFF
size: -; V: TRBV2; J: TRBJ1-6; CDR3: CAIRTGTNSPLHF
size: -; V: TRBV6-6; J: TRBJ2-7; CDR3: CASSYRLAGDPEQYF
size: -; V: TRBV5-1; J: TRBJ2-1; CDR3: CASSLEAGLAGDFNEQFF
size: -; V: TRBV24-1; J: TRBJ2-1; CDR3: CATSELNNEQFF
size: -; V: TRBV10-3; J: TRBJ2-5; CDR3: CAISEGTGDQETQYF
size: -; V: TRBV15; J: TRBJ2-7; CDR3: CATSRVPGGNEQYF
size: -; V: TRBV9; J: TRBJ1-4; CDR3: CASSVGGAFDEKLFF
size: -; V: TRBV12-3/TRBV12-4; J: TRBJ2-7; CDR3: CASKRDRGDYEQYF
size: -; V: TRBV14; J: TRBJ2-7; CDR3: CATSRDWDALHEQYF